This is a list of T cell receptor beta chains from one sample in a study of technical replicates of blood from several donors. Sequencing used immunoSEQ multiplex PCR; TCRdb keeps in-frame clones, though not all of them. The table shows around 16,000 clones, with 82% occurring only once. The source material was PBMCs. The receptors originated from a human donor in good health. Some clones in this sample may be carry-over from other donors' samples. Each CDR3 is given with its conserved first and last residue. D genes are given only for firm matches. Where a row states a size, it is once, few, many or the class of an expanded clone; other rows omit it.

j_call: TRBJ2-1; v_call: TRBV18; clone_size: .; d_call: .; cdr3_length: 14; cdr3_aa: CASSPLPRVDQQFF; cdr3_nt: TGTGCCAGCTCACCACTCCCCCGCGTTGATCAGCAGTTCTTC
j_call: TRBJ2-3; v_call: TRBV5-1; clone_size: .; d_call: TRBD2; cdr3_length: 15; cdr3_aa: CASSLALAGADTQYF; cdr3_nt: TGCGCCAGCAGCTTGGCCCTAGCGGGAGCAGATACGCAGTATTTT
j_call: TRBJ1-3; v_call: TRBV30; clone_size: .; d_call: .; cdr3_length: 14; cdr3_aa: CAWATGSSGNTIYF; cdr3_nt: TGTGCCTGGGCAACAGGTAGCTCTGGAAACACCATATATTTT
j_call: TRBJ1-1; v_call: TRBV2; clone_size: .; d_call: .; cdr3_length: 13; cdr3_aa: CASSVEGGAEAFF; cdr3_nt: TGTGCCAGCAGTGTAGAGGGAGGAGCTGAAGCTTTCTTT
j_call: TRBJ1-2; v_call: TRBV6-5; clone_size: .; d_call: TRBD1; cdr3_length: 13; cdr3_aa: CASSLDRDYGYTF; cdr3_nt: TGTGCCAGCAGTCTCGACAGGGACTATGGCTACACCTTC
j_call: TRBJ2-1; v_call: TRBV28; clone_size: .; d_call: TRBD1; cdr3_length: 16; cdr3_aa: CASSNSGTGIYNEQFF; cdr3_nt: TGTGCCAGCAGTAACTCCGGGACAGGGATCTACAATGAGCAGTTCTTC
j_call: TRBJ2-5; v_call: TRBV5-1; clone_size: .; d_call: TRBD1; cdr3_length: 15; cdr3_aa: CASSFSGQGLETQYF; cdr3_nt: TGCGCCAGCAGCTTCTCGGGACAGGGATTAGAGACCCAGTACTTC
j_call: TRBJ1-2; v_call: TRBV27; clone_size: few; d_call: .; cdr3_length: 13; cdr3_aa: CASSFGRESGYTF; cdr3_nt: TGTGCCAGCAGTTTCGGTAGGGAGAGCGGCTACACCTTC
j_call: TRBJ2-3; v_call: TRBV9; clone_size: .; d_call: TRBD1; cdr3_length: 15; cdr3_aa: CASSVGQGGTDTQYF; cdr3_nt: TGTGCCAGCAGCGTAGGACAGGGGGGCACAGATACGCAGTATTTT
j_call: TRBJ2-7; v_call: TRBV11-2; clone_size: .; d_call: TRBD2; cdr3_length: 14; cdr3_aa: CASSLQLAPYEQYF; cdr3_nt: TGTGCCAGCAGCTTACAACTAGCGCCCTACGAGCAGTACTTC
j_call: TRBJ1-3; v_call: TRBV4-1; clone_size: .; d_call: .; cdr3_length: 17; cdr3_aa: CASSDTKVESSGNTIYF; cdr3_nt: TGCGCCAGCAGCGACACGAAGGTTGAGAGCTCTGGAAACACCATATATTTT
j_call: TRBJ2-7; v_call: TRBV19; clone_size: .; d_call: TRBD1; cdr3_length: 12; cdr3_aa: CASGRGYYEQYF; cdr3_nt: TGTGCCAGTGGCAGGGGGTACTACGAGCAGTACTTC
j_call: TRBJ2-7; v_call: TRBV5-1; clone_size: .; d_call: TRBD2; cdr3_length: 16; cdr3_aa: CASSPGLAGISYEQYF; cdr3_nt: TGCGCCAGCAGCCCGGGACTAGCGGGAATCTCCTACGAGCAGTACTTC
j_call: TRBJ1-1; v_call: TRBV11-2; clone_size: few; d_call: .; cdr3_length: 13; cdr3_aa: CASSLSRNTEAFF; cdr3_nt: TGTGCCAGCAGCTTATCCAGGAACACTGAAGCTTTCTTT
j_call: TRBJ2-5; v_call: TRBV7-6; clone_size: .; d_call: TRBD1; cdr3_length: 15; cdr3_aa: CASSANRGYQETQYF; cdr3_nt: TGTGCCAGCAGCGCTAACAGGGGGTACCAAGAGACCCAGTACTTC
j_call: TRBJ1-1; v_call: TRBV18; clone_size: few; d_call: .; cdr3_length: 13; cdr3_aa: CASSPGTQAEAFF; cdr3_nt: TGTGCCAGCTCACCAGGAACTCAGGCTGAAGCTTTCTTT
j_call: TRBJ1-4; v_call: TRBV7-9; clone_size: .; d_call: TRBD1; cdr3_length: 15; cdr3_aa: CASSTTGVVNEKLFF; cdr3_nt: TGTGCCAGCAGCACCACAGGGGTTGTGAATGAAAAACTGTTTTTT
j_call: TRBJ2-7; v_call: TRBV28; clone_size: .; d_call: .; cdr3_length: 14; cdr3_aa: CASSFGDTSYEQYF; cdr3_nt: TGTGCCAGCAGTTTCGGGGACACCTCCTACGAGCAGTACTTC
j_call: TRBJ2-1; v_call: TRBV7-3; clone_size: .; d_call: .; cdr3_length: 16; cdr3_aa: CASSSLGESSYNEQFF; cdr3_nt: TGTGCCAGCAGCTCCCTCGGGGAGAGCTCCTACAATGAGCAGTTCTTC
j_call: TRBJ1-5; v_call: TRBV19; clone_size: .; d_call: TRBD1; cdr3_length: 15; cdr3_aa: CASSGQGGTNQPQHF; cdr3_nt: TGTGCCAGTAGTGGACAGGGCGGGACAAATCAGCCCCAGCATTTT
j_call: TRBJ2-7; v_call: TRBV6-1; clone_size: .; d_call: .; cdr3_length: 13; cdr3_aa: CATTGSGISEQYF; cdr3_nt: TGTGCCACTACGGGTAGCGGTATCTCCGAGCAGTACTTC
j_call: TRBJ2-3; v_call: TRBV11-2; clone_size: .; d_call: .; cdr3_length: 14; cdr3_aa: CASSLAAGSDTQYF; cdr3_nt: TGTGCCAGCAGCTTAGCGGCAGGGTCAGATACGCAGTATTTT
j_call: TRBJ1-1; v_call: TRBV10-2; clone_size: few; d_call: .; cdr3_length: 14; cdr3_aa: CASSVRLGSTEAFF; cdr3_nt: TGCGCCAGCAGTGTAAGGTTAGGGAGCACTGAAGCTTTCTTT
j_call: TRBJ1-5; v_call: TRBV19; clone_size: few; d_call: .; cdr3_length: 15; cdr3_aa: CASSLLLGSNQPQHF; cdr3_nt: TGTGCCAGTAGCCTTCTGCTCGGTAGCAATCAGCCCCAGCATTTT
j_call: TRBJ1-1; v_call: TRBV10-2; clone_size: .; d_call: .; cdr3_length: 14; cdr3_aa: CASVDANLNTEAFF; cdr3_nt: TGCGCCAGCGTCGATGCGAACCTGAACACTGAAGCTTTCTTT
j_call: TRBJ2-6; v_call: TRBV2; clone_size: .; d_call: TRBD1; cdr3_length: 16; cdr3_aa: CASTPDRNSGANVLTF; cdr3_nt: TGTGCCAGCACCCCGGACAGGAACTCTGGGGCCAACGTCCTGACTTTC
j_call: TRBJ2-5; v_call: TRBV18; clone_size: .; d_call: TRBD1; cdr3_length: 15; cdr3_aa: CASSPTQTGQETQYF; cdr3_nt: TGTGCCAGCTCACCAACACAGACAGGGCAAGAGACCCAGTACTTC
j_call: TRBJ2-1; v_call: TRBV2; clone_size: .; d_call: TRBD2; cdr3_length: 16; cdr3_aa: CASSEISGGTYNEQFF; cdr3_nt: TGTGCCAGCAGTGAAATCTCGGGAGGCACATACAATGAGCAGTTCTTC
j_call: TRBJ2-1; v_call: TRBV7-2; clone_size: .; d_call: .; cdr3_length: 11; cdr3_aa: CASSPYAEQFF; cdr3_nt: TGTGCCAGCAGCCCCTATGCTGAGCAGTTCTTC
j_call: TRBJ1-1; v_call: TRBV29-1; clone_size: once; d_call: .; cdr3_length: 14; cdr3_aa: CSVGDTWGRTEAFF; cdr3_nt: TGCAGCGTTGGAGATACATGGGGGCGGACTGAAGCTTTCTTT
j_call: TRBJ2-5; v_call: TRBV18; clone_size: .; d_call: TRBD1; cdr3_length: 14; cdr3_aa: CASSPGQGRETQYF; cdr3_nt: TGTGCCAGCTCACCGGGACAGGGACGGGAGACCCAGTACTTC
j_call: TRBJ2-1; v_call: TRBV18; clone_size: .; d_call: .; cdr3_length: 15; cdr3_aa: CASSPALVDGNEQFF; cdr3_nt: TGTGCCAGCTCACCCGCCTTGGTAGATGGCAATGAGCAGTTCTTC
j_call: TRBJ1-2; v_call: TRBV5-6; clone_size: .; d_call: TRBD1; cdr3_length: 13; cdr3_aa: CASSTTGRYGYTF; cdr3_nt: TGTGCCAGCAGCACGACAGGGAGGTATGGCTACACCTTC
j_call: TRBJ2-7; v_call: TRBV5-4; clone_size: few; d_call: TRBD1; cdr3_length: 14; cdr3_aa: CASSDRVTLGEQYF; cdr3_nt: TGTGCCAGCAGTGACAGGGTAACTTTGGGGGAGCAGTACTTC
j_call: TRBJ2-3; v_call: TRBV19; clone_size: once; d_call: TRBD2; cdr3_length: 16; cdr3_aa: CASSMGLAAPPDTQYF; cdr3_nt: TGTGCCAGTAGTATGGGACTAGCGGCTCCTCCCGATACGCAGTATTTT
j_call: TRBJ1-1; v_call: TRBV7-9; clone_size: .; d_call: TRBD1; cdr3_length: 15; cdr3_aa: CASSEIPGQGTEAFF; cdr3_nt: TGTGCCAGCAGCGAGATCCCGGGACAGGGTACTGAAGCTTTCTTT
j_call: TRBJ1-1; v_call: TRBV6-1; clone_size: .; d_call: .; cdr3_length: 16; cdr3_aa: CASSELLNGGKAEAFF; cdr3_nt: TGTGCCAGCAGTGAATTGTTAAACGGGGGAAAGGCTGAAGCTTTCTTT
j_call: TRBJ2-5; v_call: TRBV7-2; clone_size: .; d_call: .; cdr3_length: 12; cdr3_aa: CASSLGPETQYF; cdr3_nt: TGTGCCAGCAGCTTAGGGCCAGAGACCCAGTACTTC
j_call: TRBJ1-4; v_call: TRBV2; clone_size: .; d_call: .; cdr3_length: 15; cdr3_aa: CASSKGPGENEKLFF; cdr3_nt: TGTGCCAGCAGTAAAGGACCCGGGGAAAATGAAAAACTGTTTTTT
j_call: TRBJ2-6; v_call: TRBV19; clone_size: .; d_call: TRBD1; cdr3_length: 19; cdr3_aa: CASSNKQGRAVSGANVLTF; cdr3_nt: TGTGCCAGTAGTAATAAACAGGGGCGCGCCGTATCTGGGGCCAACGTCCTGACTTTC
j_call: TRBJ1-1; v_call: TRBV18; clone_size: .; d_call: TRBD1; cdr3_length: 15; cdr3_aa: CASSPSGQGGAEAFF; cdr3_nt: TGTGCCAGCTCACCGTCGGGACAGGGAGGGGCTGAAGCTTTCTTT
j_call: TRBJ2-3; v_call: TRBV11-3; clone_size: .; d_call: TRBD2; cdr3_length: 16; cdr3_aa: CASSPGLALSTDTQYF; cdr3_nt: TGTGCCAGCAGCCCTGGACTAGCCCTGAGCACAGATACGCAGTATTTT
j_call: TRBJ2-1; v_call: TRBV7-3; clone_size: .; d_call: .; cdr3_length: 12; cdr3_aa: CASSLRSEVQFF; cdr3_nt: TGTGCCAGCAGCCTCCGTTCTGAGGTGCAGTTCTTC
j_call: TRBJ2-6; v_call: TRBV29-1; clone_size: .; d_call: .; cdr3_length: 15; cdr3_aa: CSVQVRNSGANVLTF; cdr3_nt: TGCAGCGTTCAAGTGAGGAACTCTGGGGCCAACGTCCTGACTTTC
j_call: TRBJ2-1; v_call: TRBV10-3; clone_size: .; d_call: .; cdr3_length: 15; cdr3_aa: CAISDRGGPYNEQFF; cdr3_nt: TGTGCCATCAGTGATCGAGGGGGACCCTACAATGAGCAGTTCTTC
j_call: TRBJ2-5; v_call: TRBV5-1; clone_size: .; d_call: TRBD1; cdr3_length: 14; cdr3_aa: CASSAGTGRETQYF; cdr3_nt: TGCGCCAGCAGCGCCGGGACAGGGCGGGAGACCCAGTACTTC
j_call: TRBJ1-2; v_call: TRBV20-1; clone_size: .; d_call: .; cdr3_length: 9; cdr3_aa: CSARLGYTF; cdr3_nt: TGCAGTGCTAGACTTGGCTACACCTTC
j_call: TRBJ1-4; v_call: TRBV6-5; clone_size: .; d_call: TRBD1; cdr3_length: 15; cdr3_aa: CASRPGTGYNEKLFF; cdr3_nt: TGTGCCAGCAGACCTGGGACAGGATATAATGAAAAACTGTTTTTT
j_call: TRBJ2-1; v_call: TRBV5-1; clone_size: .; d_call: TRBD2; cdr3_length: 15; cdr3_aa: CASSTSGTSGGPQFF; cdr3_nt: TGCGCCAGCAGCACATCCGGGACTAGCGGGGGGCCTCAGTTCTTC
j_call: TRBJ2-7; v_call: TRBV25-1; clone_size: .; d_call: .; cdr3_length: 13; cdr3_aa: CASSVAGPREQYF; cdr3_nt: TGTGCCAGCAGTGTGGCAGGGCCTCGGGAGCAGTACTTC
j_call: TRBJ1-4; v_call: TRBV7-2; clone_size: few; d_call: TRBD1; cdr3_length: 15; cdr3_aa: CASSRYRGVSEKLFF; cdr3_nt: TGTGCCAGCAGCAGATACAGGGGTGTTAGTGAAAAACTGTTTTTT
j_call: TRBJ2-1; v_call: TRBV10-1; clone_size: .; d_call: .; cdr3_length: 15; cdr3_aa: CASSDTGNQRNEQFF; cdr3_nt: TGCGCCAGCAGTGATACGGGGAATCAGCGCAATGAGCAGTTCTTC
j_call: TRBJ2-1; v_call: TRBV7-9; clone_size: few; d_call: .; cdr3_length: 12; cdr3_aa: CASSSERSEQFF; cdr3_nt: TGTGCCAGCAGCTCTGAGCGGAGTGAGCAGTTCTTC
j_call: TRBJ2-5; v_call: TRBV7-2; clone_size: .; d_call: TRBD1; cdr3_length: 16; cdr3_aa: CASSDRQGNDLETQYF; cdr3_nt: TGTGCCAGCAGCGACCGACAGGGAAATGATTTAGAGACCCAGTACTTC
j_call: TRBJ2-4; v_call: TRBV11-2; clone_size: .; d_call: .; cdr3_length: 17; cdr3_aa: CASSPFEGDLAKNIQYF; cdr3_nt: TGTGCCAGCAGCCCGTTTGAGGGAGACCTAGCCAAAAACATTCAGTACTTC
j_call: TRBJ1-1; v_call: TRBV7-5; clone_size: .; d_call: .; cdr3_length: 13; cdr3_aa: CASRQSEGQKAFF; cdr3_nt: TGTGCCAGCAGGCAATCTGAGGGACAGAAAGCTTTCTTT
j_call: TRBJ1-4; v_call: TRBV6-5; clone_size: .; d_call: .; cdr3_length: 14; cdr3_aa: CASSYSQLDEKLFF; cdr3_nt: TGTGCCAGCAGTTACTCCCAACTCGATGAAAAACTGTTTTTT
j_call: TRBJ1-4; v_call: TRBV6-1; clone_size: few; d_call: .; cdr3_length: 15; cdr3_aa: CASSEGGGTNEKLFF; cdr3_nt: TGTGCCAGCAGTGAAGGAGGAGGCACTAATGAAAAACTGTTTTTT
j_call: TRBJ2-5; v_call: TRBV5-1; clone_size: once; d_call: .; cdr3_length: 15; cdr3_aa: CASTMVADPQETQYF; cdr3_nt: TGCGCCAGCACCATGGTAGCAGACCCCCAAGAGACCCAGTACTTC